These 14 T cell receptor beta chains came from one sample sequenced in a study of Ad26.COV2.S vaccination and SARS-CoV-2 variants. The treatment: approximately 18 received Ad26.COV2.S at low or high dose, single or two shots; about five received placebo; per-sample allocation not given. Day 63 following the first vaccine or placebo injection was when the samples were taken. The protocol was immunoSEQ multiplex PCR, while the TCRdb copy is restricted to in-frame clones and leaves out a portion. This sample carries hundreds of thousands of clones, 75% to 90% of them seen once, and the ten largest clones take approximately 11%. Source: peripheral blood, taken in a trial of Ad26.COV2.S vaccine versus placebo. These receptors all come from a person between 18 and 60 years old who received the Ad26.COV2.S COVID-19 vaccine or a placebo.

J is TRBJ2-1 and V is TRBV24-1; TRBD2 is a possible D gene (5 bases). Germline CDR1 is KGHDR and CDR2 is SFDVKD. Trimming took off 9 bases at V and 3 bases at J, with 11 bases between the two ends. The CDR3 contains 13 residues. CDR3: CATDGDNYNEQFF. The CDR3 nucleotides are TGTGCCACCGACGGGGATAACTACAATGAGCAGTTCTTC.

The CDR3 nucleotides read TGTGCCAGCAGTTTAACGAACACCGGGGAGCTGTTTTTT. This sequence encodes CASSLTNTGELFF. This chain links TRBV27 with TRBJ2-2; D is unclear. CDR3 length: 13 amino acids. Germline V gene sequence: CDR1 MNHEY, CDR2 SMNVEV (reference sequence). The V and J ends lost 2 bases and 0 bases respectively, with 1 base between them.

In this sample, this clone turned up a few times. The chain employs TRBV30 and TRBJ2-5; D gene ambiguous. The CDR3 spans 13 residues. Germline CDR1 reads GTSNPN; CDR2 reads SVGIG (reference sequence). V was clipped by 3 bases and J by 5 bases, with 13 bases between them. The CDR3: CAWRSLPQETQYF. The CDR3 DNA reads TGTGCCTGGAGAAGTCTCCCGCAGGAGACCCAGTACTTC.

This chain connects TRBV28 to TRBJ2-7; D possibly corresponds to TRBD1 (5 bases). The V end was cut by 4 bases, the J end by 8 bases, with 21 bases between. The length of the CDR3 is 15 residues. The germline V gene encodes CDR1 MDHEN and CDR2 SYDVKM. For the CDR3, the DNA is TGTGCCAGCAGTTCCGGACATTCCCTCCGTTTGCAGCAGTACTTC. Its translation is CASSSGHSLRLQQYF.

This chain uses TRBV4-3 with TRBJ2-5, with D possibly TRBD2 on 6 matching bases. V lost 2 bases and J 2 bases, leaving 12 bases between the germline ends. This CDR3 is built from 15 residues. Germline lookup yields CDR1 LGHNA and CDR2 YSLEER. CDR3 region: CASSQNTGAQETQYF. CDR3 in DNA: TGCGCCAGCAGCCAAAACACGGGAGCACAAGAGACCCAGTACTTC.

This chain joins TRBV6-2 or TRBV6-3 and TRBJ2-7, with 10 positions matching TRBD2. The germline V gene has CDR1 MNHEY and CDR2 SVGEGT. The ends lost 2 bases at V and 2 bases at J; junction bases unmatched: 6. The CDR3 is made up of 16 amino acids. CDR3 DNA sequence: TGTGCCAGCAGTTACAGTCTAGGACTAGCGGCCTACGAGCAGTACTTC. Its protein product is CASSYSLGLAAYEQYF.

V gene TRBV27 combines with J gene TRBJ2-7, with D possibly matching TRBD2 (6 bases). In germline, CDR1 is MNHEY, CDR2 SMNVEV (reference sequence). Trimming took 8 bases from V and 10 from J, leaving 18 bases between them. The CDR3 has 12 residues. CDR3 protein: CASEGIERVQYF. The CDR3 DNA reads as TGTGCCAGCGAGGGGATCGAGCGGGTTCAGTACTTC.

V and J are TRBV6-1 and TRBJ1-1; D is possibly TRBD1 (6 bases). The germline V and J ends were trimmed by 3 bases and 5 bases, with 16 bases remaining between them. CDR1 is MNHNS and CDR2 is SASEGT in the germline V gene. This CDR3 has 15 residues. The DNA of the CDR3 is TGTGCCAGCAGTGACACAGGCAGGGGTCGGACTGAAGCTTTCTTT. Its protein product is CASSDTGRGRTEAFF.

This rearrangement joins TRBV7-9 to TRBJ2-2; 7 positions match TRBD1. This CDR3 has 14 amino acids. The V segment lost 5 bases and the J segment 2 bases; nucleotides outside the gene matches: 2. Germline V CDR1 and CDR2: SEHNR, FQNEAQ (reference sequence). The CDR3 loop reads CASSRQGNTGELFF. The CDR3 DNA reads as TGTGCCAGCAGCCGACAGGGAAACACCGGGGAGCTGTTTTTT.

The V and J genes are TRBV19 and TRBJ2-7, with 7 positions matching TRBD1. Germline V CDR1 and CDR2: LNHDA, SQIVND (reference sequence). The V and J ends lost 3 bases and 2 bases, in that order; junction bases with no gene match: 4. The CDR3 runs to 14 residues. DNA of the CDR3: TGTGCCAGTAGTATCATGCAGGGGGCCTACGAGCAGTACTTC. This encodes CASSIMQGAYEQYF. Using reference TRBV19 and TRBJ2-7 for the parts outside the CDR3, the full variable domain is DGGITQSPKYLFRKEGQNVTLSCEQNLNHDAMYWYRQDPGQGLRLIYYSQIVNDFQKGDIAEGYSVSREKKESFPLTVTSAQKNPTAFYLCASSIMQGAYEQYFGPGTRLTVT.

The J gene is TRBJ2-2, the V gene TRBV11-2; unclear D gene. The V end was cut by 3 bases, the J end by 4 bases, with 0 bases between. CDR3 size: 11 residues. The V gene's germline CDR1 is SGHAT and CDR2 FQNNGV. This CDR3 is CASSFTGELFF. DNA of the CDR3: TGTGCCAGCAGCTTCACCGGGGAGCTGTTTTTT.

The chain employs TRBV28 and TRBJ2-7; TRBD1 is a possible D gene (6 bases). Germline V gives CDR1 MDHEN, CDR2 SYDVKM. The CDR3 runs to 14 residues. The V and J ends lost 3 bases and 4 bases respectively, with 13 bases between them. CDR3 amino acids: CASSLAGAWYEQYF. In nucleotides, the CDR3 is TGTGCCAGCAGTTTGGCAGGGGCCTGGTACGAGCAGTACTTC.

Notes on this clone: Other nucleotide sequences in the sample specify the same CDR3. V usage is TRBV7-9 and J usage is TRBJ2-7; D not certain. The V and J ends lost 1 base and 3 bases respectively, with 4 bases between them. The CDR3 length is 12 residues. Germline V gives CDR1 SEHNR, CDR2 FQNEAQ (reference sequence). The CDR3 reads CASSLGVYEQYF. CDR3 coding DNA: TGTGCCAGCAGCTTAGGAGTCTACGAGCAGTACTTC.

V gene TRBV9 combines with J gene TRBJ2-1; D may be TRBD1 or TRBD2 (7 bases each). V lost 2 bases and J 7 bases, leaving 25 bases between the germline ends. This CDR3 contains 18 residues. Per the germline V gene, CDR1 is SGDLS and CDR2 is YYNGEE. The CDR3 sequence is CASSVGPYRGGPVNEQFF. As DNA, the CDR3 is TGTGCCAGCAGCGTGGGGCCCTACAGGGGAGGGCCTGTTAATGAGCAGTTCTTC.